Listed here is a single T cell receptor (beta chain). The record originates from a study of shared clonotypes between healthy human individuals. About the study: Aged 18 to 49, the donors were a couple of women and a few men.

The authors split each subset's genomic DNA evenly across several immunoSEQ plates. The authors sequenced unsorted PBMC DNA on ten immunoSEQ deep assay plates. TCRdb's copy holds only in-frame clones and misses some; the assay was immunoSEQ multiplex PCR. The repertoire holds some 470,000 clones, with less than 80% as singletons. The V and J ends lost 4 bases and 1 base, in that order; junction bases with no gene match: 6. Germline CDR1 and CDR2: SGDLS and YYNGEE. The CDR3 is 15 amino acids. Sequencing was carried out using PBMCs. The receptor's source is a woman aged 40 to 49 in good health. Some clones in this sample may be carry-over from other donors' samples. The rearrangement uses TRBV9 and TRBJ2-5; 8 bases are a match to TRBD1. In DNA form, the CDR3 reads TGTGCCAGCAGCTCCCGGACAGGGACCCAAGAGACCCAGTACTTC. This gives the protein CASSSRTGTQETQYF.